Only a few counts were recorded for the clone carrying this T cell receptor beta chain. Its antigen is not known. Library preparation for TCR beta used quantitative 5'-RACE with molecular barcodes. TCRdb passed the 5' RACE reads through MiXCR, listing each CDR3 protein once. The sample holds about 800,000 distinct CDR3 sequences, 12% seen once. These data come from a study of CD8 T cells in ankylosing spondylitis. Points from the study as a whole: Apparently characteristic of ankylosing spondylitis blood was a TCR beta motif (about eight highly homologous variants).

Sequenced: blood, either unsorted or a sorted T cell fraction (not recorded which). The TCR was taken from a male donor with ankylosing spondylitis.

The CDR3 DNA sequence: TGTGCCAGCAGTTTCGGGTCGGGGGAGACCCAGTACTTC. Residues: CASSFGSGETQYF. The chain couples TRBV27 to TRBJ2-5; tentative D call: TRBD2 (5 bases). The germline V gene encodes CDR1 MNHEY and CDR2 SMNVEV (reference sequence). This CDR3 spans 13 amino acids. V dropped 3 bases and J dropped 5 bases, with 10 bases sitting between them.